This T cell receptor (beta chain) comes out of a study of shared clonotypes between healthy human individuals. Study-level findings and limits: Sorted-subset sequencing was shown by rarefaction to be incomplete despite large depth. Only blood was sampled; tissue repertoires likely differ.

This clone has just one count. The antigen is unknown. The table came from immunoSEQ multiplex PCR; TCRdb's copy has only in-frame clones and leaves some out. The sample comprises some 1.5 million clones, about 98% of which are singletons, and 0.4% to 0.55% rests with the top ten. Trimming took 4 bases from V and 4 from J, leaving 14 bases between them. The CDR3 contains 14 residues. Germline V lookup: CDR1 LNHDA, CDR2 SQIVND (reference sequence). Recent vaccinations or acute infections were absent in the healthy HIV-negative adult donors. This chain connects TRBV19 to TRBJ2-7, with D perhaps matching TRBD1 (6 bases). The specimen sequenced was naive CD4+ T cells sorted from blood. The sample's subset: CD45RA+ positively selected. This TCR was recovered from a man aged 25-45 years in good health. The DNA for the CDR3 is TGTGCCAGTAGTACGAGACAGGCTAATTACGAGCAGTACTTC. Protein sequence: CASSTRQANYEQYF. The whole variable domain, filled in from reference TRBV19 and TRBJ2-7, reads DGGITQSPKYLFRKEGQNVTLSCEQNLNHDAMYWYRQDPGQGLRLIYYSQIVNDFQKGDIAEGYSVSREKKESFPLTVTSAQKNPTAFYLCASSTRQANYEQYFGPGTRLTVT.